Presented here are 8 T cell receptor beta chains from one specimen sequenced in a study of blood T cells in healthy people across ages. The second PCR ran about 6 to 11 cycles with a sample-barcoded 5' primer and J-beta primers. MiXCR was run by TCRdb on the 5' RACE reads, yielding one entry per CDR3 protein. The repertoire has about 1.5 million distinct CDR3 sequences, roughly 43% of them found once; the top ten carry about 4.1%. The sequenced sample was blood. These receptors were taken from a woman aged 18-29 years in good health.

The chain has TRBV9 and TRBJ2-3, with D perhaps matching TRBD2 (6 bases). Germline V lookup: CDR1 SGDLS, CDR2 YYNGEE. Trimming removed 3 bases from V and 9 bases from J, with 20 bases in between. CDR3 length: 15 residues. For the CDR3, the DNA is TGTGCCAGCAGCGCAGCAATAGCCGGGGGAGAGACGCAGTATTTT. It yields the protein CASSAAIAGGETQYF.

This clonotype appeared a few times. The chain recombines TRBV20-1 with TRBJ2-5, with D tentatively TRBD1 (5 bases). The germline V gene has CDR1 DFQATT and CDR2 SNEGSKA (reference sequence). There are 14 residues in the CDR3. V was cut by 0 bases and J by 5 bases, with 13 bases left in between. In DNA form, the CDR3 reads TGCAGTGCTAGAGATGGACCCTCAGGGGAGACCCAGTACTTC. This gives the protein CSARDGPSGETQYF.

The rearrangement links TRBV6-5 to TRBJ2-1, with D possibly matching TRBD2 (6 bases). CDR1 and CDR2 from the germline V gene are MNHEY and SVGAGI. V gave up 0 bases and J gave up 2 bases, with 8 bases separating them. The CDR3 covers 15 residues. Here the CDR3 reads CASSYSASAYNEQFF. The DNA for the CDR3 is TGTGCCAGCAGTTACTCCGCTAGCGCCTACAATGAGCAGTTCTTC.

This clonotype was picked up a small number of times. The V and J genes are TRBV20-1 and TRBJ1-1; D may be TRBD1 (6 bases). The CDR3 runs to 14 residues. Between the trimmed V and J ends, which lost 3 bases and 0 bases, there was a span of 11 bases. Germline V gene data show CDR1 as DFQATT and CDR2 as SNEGSKA (reference sequence). CDR3 sequence reads: CSARPGAVNTEAFF. Written as DNA, the CDR3 is TGCAGTGCTAGGCCAGGGGCAGTGAACACTGAAGCTTTCTTT.

The chain is built from TRBV15 and TRBJ2-1; 7 bases line up with TRBD1. CDR1 is LNHNV and CDR2 is YYDKDF in the germline V gene (reference sequence). Trimming cost V 7 bases and J 2 bases; bases outside gene matches: 5. The CDR3 totals 14 residues. The CDR3 sequence: CATKPGQTYNEQFF. In DNA form, the CDR3 reads TGTGCCACCAAACCGGGACAGACCTACAATGAGCAGTTCTTC.

This rearrangement joins TRBV28 to TRBJ1-2; no firm D call. V was pared by 5 bases and J by 1 base, with 14 bases between. Germline lookup yields CDR1 MDHEN and CDR2 SYDVKM. This CDR3 region has 15 residues. The CDR3 DNA reads as TGTGCCAGCAGTCCCACGCCGTGGGGTAACTATGGCTACACCTTC. It yields the protein CASSPTPWGNYGYTF.

Note on this clonotype: Mismatch with germline at one junction end may stem from a read error. This sequence joins TRBV7-2 and TRBJ2-1; TRBD2 matches 8 bases. Germline CDR1 reads SGHTA; CDR2 reads FQGNSA. There are 12 residues in the CDR3. CDR3 residues: CASSFRGGERFF. The CDR3 DNA follows: TGTGCCAGCAGCTTTCGGGGGGGTGAGCGGTTCTTC.

The rearrangement joins TRBV7-8 to TRBJ2-3, with D unclear. The CDR3 covers 14 residues. Germline V gives CDR1 SGHVS, CDR2 FQNEAQ. Trimming took 3 bases from V and 2 from J, leaving 9 bases between them. CDR3 nucleotide sequence: TGTGCCAGCAGCTTTAGTCGTCCCACAGATACGCAGTATTTT. Amino acids: CASSFSRPTDTQYF. Combining the CDR3 with reference TRBV7-8 and TRBJ2-3 gives the whole variable domain GAGVSQSPRYKVAKRGQDVALRCDPISGHVSLFWYQQALGQGPEFLTYFQNEAQLDKSGLPSDRFFAERPEGSVSTLKIQRTQQEDSAVYLCASSFSRPTDTQYFGPGTRLTVL.